This TCR beta chain came from a study of T-cell reconstitution after alpha-beta-depleted transplantation in children. This CDR3 comprises 14 residues. The germline gives CDR1 MNHEY, CDR2 SVGAGI. Note on this clonotype: A junction boundary mismatches the germline segment, possibly from a read error.

The TCRbeta library incorporated unique molecular identifiers. TCRdb fed the PCR reads into MiXCR, producing one record per CDR3 protein. This sample has approximately 200,000 distinct CDR3 sequences, with 14% to 15% found just once. The rearrangement joins TRBV6-5 to TRBJ2-7; 8 bases fit TRBD1. This receptor was taken from a human donor who donated a stem cell graft to a child with acute lymphoblastic leukemia. Source: PBMCs from the stem cell graft donor, taken from the stem cell graft. The CDR3 is CASRSRGQTRSENF. The CDR3 nucleotides are TGTGCCAGCAGAAGCAGGGGGCAGACGCGCTCCGAAAACTTC.